This T cell receptor beta chain stems from a study of beta chain features in type 1 diabetes. Points from the study as a whole: All four CD4+ subsets from Type 1 diabetes patients carried moderately but significantly shorter TCRB CDR3s.

Reverse transcription of all isolated RNA meant that expressed TCRB transcripts were sequenced. Sequencing was performed with immunoSEQ multiplex PCR; in TCRdb, only in-frame clones are kept and a portion is missing. This sample has approximately 280,000 clones, with 14% to 15% found just once. CDR1 is MDHEN, CDR2 SYDVKM, per germline. There are 14 residues in the CDR3. The trim removed 6 bases at V and 6 bases at J, leaving 7 bases unmatched. This clone showed up just a few times. Its specificity is unknown. The chain combines TRBV28 with TRBJ1-5, with 8 bases lining up with TRBD1. This TCR was sampled from a man aged 18 to 29 with type 1 diabetes. Specimen: naive CD4+ T cells from blood. The CDR3 loop reads CASSSPGGGQPQHF. In nucleotides, the CDR3 is TGTGCCAGCAGCAGCCCAGGGGGCGGTCAGCCCCAGCATTTT.